The clone carrying this T cell receptor beta chain turned up a few times. Its cognate antigen is unknown. The junction and the germline gene differ at one end; a read error may be behind it. This sample is drawn from a study of blood T cells in healthy people across ages. General study findings and limits: Greater diversity and more naive CD4+ cells were seen in long-lived donors than in aged donors. Older age coincided with a roughly linear decline in TCR beta diversity per million T cells.

CDR1 and CDR2 (germline): DFQATT, SNEGSKA (reference sequence). CDR3 length: 13 amino acids. Each individual donor underwent a draw of around 9.8 milliliters of peripheral blood. The second PCR ran 7 to 11 cycles with a sample-barcoded 5' primer and J-beta primers. Template switching added a 12-random-nucleotide identifier to every cDNA molecule. TCRdb processed the 5' RACE reads anew with MiXCR; each CDR3 protein has one entry. Seen here are 1.5 million to 2 million distinct CDR3 sequences, 28% observed once, and the top ten hold over 7%. The sequenced sample was blood. The V call is TRBV20-1, the J call TRBJ1-1; D possibly corresponds to TRBD1 (5 bases). The receptor comes from a woman in her 30s in good health. The CDR3 coding sequence is TGCAGTGCTGGAGAGGGGTCCCACACTGAAGCTTTCTTT. Translating it yields CSAGEGSHTEAFF.